Listed here are 4 T cell receptor beta chains from one sample, sequenced in a study of T cell repertoires in cytomegalovirus infection. Each CDR3 protein is one row after TCRdb ran MiXCR on the reads. The sample consists of 100,000 to 150,000 distinct CDR3 sequences, around 30% of them appearing once. These receptors are not linked to any known antigen. The source material was CD8+ T cells from cultured PBMCs, sampled from culture after CMV antigen stimulation. Every receptor here comes from a human donor in good health (CMV status not recorded). Some clones in this sample may be carry-over from other donors' samples.

CDR3 sequence reads: CASSYRLAGQQETQYF. CDR3 sequence (DNA): TGCGCCAGCAGCTACCGACTAGCGGGACAGCAAGAGACCCAGTACTTC. This chain links TRBV4-1 with TRBJ2-5, with 11 positions matching TRBD2. The CDR3 is 16 amino acids. Germline V CDR1 and CDR2: MGHRA, YSYEKL. V was clipped by 5 bases and J by 2 bases; unmatched bases: 7.

This clonotype was observed many times. This chain connects TRBV12-3 or TRBV12-4 to TRBJ2-3; TRBD2 might be the D (6 bases). Trimming took 0 bases from V and 5 from J, leaving 15 bases between them. This CDR3 is 16 amino acids long. CDR3 coding DNA: TGTGCCAGCAGTTTAGCTTTGGGAGGACACGGAGATACGCAGTATTTT. This translates into CASSLALGGHGDTQYF.

This clonotype has just a few counts. The chain uses TRBV7-8 and TRBJ2-5, with TRBD2 matching 9 bases. Losses at the gene ends were 4 bases for V and 4 bases for J; bases not matched to a gene: 13. Per germline, CDR1 SGHVS and CDR2 FQNEAQ. CDR3 length: 17 residues. The CDR3 loop reads CASSSREVLAGGETQYF. The CDR3 DNA sequence: TGTGCCAGCAGCTCAAGGGAGGTACTAGCGGGTGGAGAGACCCAGTACTTC.

Many counts were recorded for this clonotype. The chain joins TRBV2 to TRBJ1-1; TRBD1 matches at 7 bases. The germline V gene has CDR1 SNHLY and CDR2 FYNNEI. V trimming: 6 bases; J trimming: 1 base; junction bases outside the gene matches: 11. The CDR3 runs 16 residues. CDR3 residues: CASSGTRGGENTEAFF. CDR3 DNA: TGTGCCAGCAGCGGTACTCGAGGGGGCGAGAACACTGAAGCTTTCTTT.